This entry is about one TCR beta chain. Its specificity is unknown. The data originate from a study of blood T cells in healthy people across ages. Study results and limitations: Both naive CD4+ cell counts and diversity were greater in long-lived donors than in aged donors.

A second roughly 6 to 11 cycle PCR used barcoded and J-beta primers. TCRdb ran MiXCR on the 5' RACE reads and lists one entry per CDR3 protein. This sample has around 1.1 million distinct CDR3 sequences, with roughly two fifths found just once. There are 19 residues in the CDR3. CDR1 is SEHNR, CDR2 FQNEAQ, per germline (reference sequence). The V end lost 2 bases, the J end lost 3 bases, and 22 bases lay between the germline ends. The clonotype originates from a man younger than 30 in good health. V and J are TRBV7-9 and TRBJ2-2, with unresolved D. The sample was blood. CDR3 DNA sequence: TGTGCCAGCAGCTTAAGAAGTTGGCTGGAACAGTGGGACACCGGGGAGCTGTTTTTT. Encoded protein: CASSLRSWLEQWDTGELFF. Full variable domain (missing parts from reference TRBV7-9 and TRBJ2-2): DTGVSQNPRHKITKRGQNVTFRCDPISEHNRLYWYRQTLGQGPEFLTYFQNEAQLEKSRLLSDRFSAERPKGSFSTLEIQRTEQGDSAMYLCASSLRSWLEQWDTGELFFGEGSRLTVL.